This is a list of T cell receptor beta chains from one sample in a study of early T cells in non-severe SARS-CoV-2 infection. Each CDR3 protein is one row after TCRdb ran MiXCR on the 5' RACE reads. The sample includes tens of thousands of distinct CDR3 sequences, more than 12% of them seen just once. The sequencing here drew on whole blood, taken at baseline. All receptors derive from an adult who was a healthcare worker with PCR-confirmed SARS-CoV-2 infection or an uninfected control (not recorded which). The conserved cysteine and the conserved F or W are not part of the CDR3 here. Not every row has a clone size; where given, it reads once, few, many or a size class.

TRBJ2-3 | TRBV7-6 | few | ASSRSGLAGADTQY
TRBJ1-2 | TRBV27 | - | ASRSPTDRHYGYT
TRBJ2-1 | TRBV10-3 | few | AISEPAYNEQF
TRBJ2-5 | TRBV6-4 | few | ASSDSPLQGTQY
TRBJ1-2 | TRBV20-1 | many | SARDSPNSYGYT
TRBJ1-4 | TRBV20-1 | many | SAPRTENNEKLF
TRBJ1-6 | TRBV29-1 | few | SVTTGSYNSPLH
TRBJ1-1 | TRBV11-2 | few | ASSLETNTEAF
TRBJ2-7 | TRBV6-5 | - | ATKRDSSYEQY
TRBJ2-3 | TRBV7-3 | few | ASSPGTGFETQY
TRBJ2-6 | TRBV27 | - | ASSFGYERANVLT
TRBJ2-7 | TRBV5-4 | many | ASSLGGPSANEQY
TRBJ2-7 | TRBV9 | - | ASSPSGRTYEQY
TRBJ1-2 | TRBV7-2 | - | ASSPGTVPGDDYT
TRBJ1-1 | TRBV7-9 | few | ASSLIEGLEAF
TRBJ2-3 | TRBV5-1 | - | ASSTAGGDTQY
TRBJ2-7 | TRBV7-9 | few | ASSLEGSKQY
TRBJ2-2 | TRBV7-8 | - | ALVGTGANTGELF
TRBJ2-7 | TRBV27 | - | ASSSPYGSYEQY
TRBJ1-1 | TRBV7-9 | - | ASSLDLEAF
TRBJ2-7 | TRBV20-1 | many | SAGAGTSASAEQY
TRBJ2-7 | TRBV11-2 | - | ASSNAGLYYEQY